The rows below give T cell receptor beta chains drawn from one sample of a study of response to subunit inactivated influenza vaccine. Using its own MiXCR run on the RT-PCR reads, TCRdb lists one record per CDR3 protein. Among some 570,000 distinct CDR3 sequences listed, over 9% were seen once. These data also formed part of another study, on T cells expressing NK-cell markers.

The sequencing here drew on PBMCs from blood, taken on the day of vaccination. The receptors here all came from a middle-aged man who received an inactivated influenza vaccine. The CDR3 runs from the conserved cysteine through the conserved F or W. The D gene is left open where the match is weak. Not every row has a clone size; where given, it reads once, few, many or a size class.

cdr3_nt: TGTGCCAGCAGTTCGCTCGTTCGGGAGCAGTACTTC
cdr3_aa: CASSSLVREQYF
d_call: -
v_call: TRBV28
clone_size: few
j_call: TRBJ2-7

cdr3_nt: TGCACCAGCAGCCAAGACGCGGGAGTATCCTACGAGCAGTACTTC
cdr3_aa: CTSSQDAGVSYEQYF
d_call: -
v_call: TRBV1
clone_size: -
j_call: TRBJ2-7

cdr3_nt: TGCGCCAGCAGCACGTCAGCGGGGGGAACCTACGAGCAGTACTTC
cdr3_aa: CASSTSAGGTYEQYF
d_call: TRBD2
v_call: TRBV5-1
clone_size: -
j_call: TRBJ2-7

cdr3_nt: TGTGCCAGCAGTTGGTCCTTTTCTTATACGCAGTATTTT
cdr3_aa: CASSWSFSYTQYF
d_call: -
v_call: TRBV12-3/TRBV12-4
clone_size: -
j_call: TRBJ2-3

cdr3_nt: TGTGCCACCAGCGGGACTAGCGGGATTCAGAGTACCGGGGAGCTGTTTTTT
cdr3_aa: CATSGTSGIQSTGELFF
d_call: TRBD2
v_call: TRBV24-1
clone_size: few
j_call: TRBJ2-2

cdr3_nt: TGCAGTGCTAGAAGTGACTTCGCCGGTGGGTACGAGCAGTACTTC
cdr3_aa: CSARSDFAGGYEQYF
d_call: -
v_call: TRBV20-1
clone_size: -
j_call: TRBJ2-7

cdr3_nt: TGTGCCAGCACCCTATCGGCGTTGAATGAGCAGTTCTTC
cdr3_aa: CASTLSALNEQFF
d_call: -
v_call: TRBV12-3/TRBV12-4
clone_size: few
j_call: TRBJ2-1

cdr3_nt: TGCAGTGCCCCGGGACTAGTGCCAGATACGCAGTATTTT
cdr3_aa: CSAPGLVPDTQYF
d_call: TRBD2
v_call: TRBV20-1
clone_size: few
j_call: TRBJ2-3

cdr3_nt: TGTGCCAGCAGCCCTCTCACGGGAGGGCCGCTGGGGGAGCAGTACTTC
cdr3_aa: CASSPLTGGPLGEQYF
d_call: TRBD2
v_call: TRBV12-3/TRBV12-4
clone_size: few
j_call: TRBJ2-7

cdr3_nt: TGTGCCAGCAGTGACATATTTAGCACAGATACGCAGTATTTT
cdr3_aa: CASSDIFSTDTQYF
d_call: -
v_call: TRBV2
clone_size: -
j_call: TRBJ2-3

cdr3_nt: TGTGCCACCAGCCGGGGAGTGAACACTGAAGCTTTCTTT
cdr3_aa: CATSRGVNTEAFF
d_call: -
v_call: TRBV15
clone_size: few
j_call: TRBJ1-1

cdr3_nt: TGTGCCAGCAGCTTGAACGGAGCCAGCACAGATACGCAGTATTTT
cdr3_aa: CASSLNGASTDTQYF
d_call: -
v_call: TRBV13
clone_size: -
j_call: TRBJ2-3

cdr3_nt: TGTGCCAGCAGCTTTGCCGGGACTAGGTCCTACGAGCAGTACTTC
cdr3_aa: CASSFAGTRSYEQYF
d_call: TRBD2
v_call: TRBV5-5
clone_size: -
j_call: TRBJ2-7

cdr3_nt: TGCGCCAGCAGCCCTACCCCGACAGAATATAATGAAAAACTGTTTTTT
cdr3_aa: CASSPTPTEYNEKLFF
d_call: -
v_call: TRBV5-1
clone_size: -
j_call: TRBJ1-4